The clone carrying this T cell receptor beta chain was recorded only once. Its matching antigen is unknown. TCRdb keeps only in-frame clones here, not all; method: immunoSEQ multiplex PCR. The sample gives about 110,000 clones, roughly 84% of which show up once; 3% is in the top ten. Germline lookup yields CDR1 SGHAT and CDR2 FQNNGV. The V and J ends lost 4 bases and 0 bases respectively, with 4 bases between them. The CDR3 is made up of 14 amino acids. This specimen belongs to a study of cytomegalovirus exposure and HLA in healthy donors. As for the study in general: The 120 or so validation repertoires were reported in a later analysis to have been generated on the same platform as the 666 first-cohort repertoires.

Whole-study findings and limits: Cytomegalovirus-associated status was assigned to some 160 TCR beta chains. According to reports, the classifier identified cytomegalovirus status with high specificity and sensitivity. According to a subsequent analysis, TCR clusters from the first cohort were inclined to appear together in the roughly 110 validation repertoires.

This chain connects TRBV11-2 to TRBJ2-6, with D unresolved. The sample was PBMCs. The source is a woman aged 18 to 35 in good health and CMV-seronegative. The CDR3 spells CASSSNSGANVLTF. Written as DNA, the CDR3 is TGTGCCAGCAGCTCCAACTCTGGGGCCAACGTCCTGACTTTC.